The text below deals with one TCR beta chain. The sample originates from a study of blood T cell repertoires in COVID-19. Original data processing: Amplification of reference gene primers provided the estimated nucleated cell counts. Measured with immunoSEQ multiplex PCR; TCRdb has only the in-frame clones, and not every one. D and trimming were read from the DNA, whereas the V and J calls and clone size are those reported in that table. The sample consists of 30,000 to 45,000 clones, around four fifths of them appearing once. Germline V gene sequence: CDR1 MGHRA, CDR2 YSYEKL. Trimming pared 0 bases from V and 4 bases from J, leaving 13 bases between. The CDR3 sequence is 16 residues long.

The source material was peripheral blood. The gene calls are TRBV4-1 and TRBJ1-5, with D tentatively TRBD1 (5 bases). The clonotype originates from a human donor in a cohort sampled during active COVID-19. CDR3 nucleotides: TGCGCCAGCAGCCAAGACAACAGGATTTCTAATCAGCCCCAGCATTTT. It translates to CASSQDNRISNQPQHF.